This TCR beta chain was obtained from a study of Graves' ophthalmopathy and Graves' hyperthyroidism. Regarding the study as a whole: Progression of ophthalmopathy was predicted by the model with around 68% sensitivity and 72% to 85% specificity. Blood also harbored most expanded thyroid clonotypes above 0.001 frequency.

Amplification targeted the TCR beta CDR3 regions, with RNA transcripts as the source material. HTBI-primed first-round RT-PCR preceded second-round multiplex PCR. TCRdb independently ran MiXCR on the multiplex PCR reads; one entry per CDR3 protein. Among about 700,000 distinct CDR3 sequences listed, roughly two fifths were seen once. Exclusion applied to patients with other autoimmune diseases, uncontrolled infections, pregnancy or lactation. Of note for this clonotype: Its antigen is currently unknown.

V lost 6 bases and J 1 base, leaving 7 bases between the germline ends. The germline V gene encodes CDR1 SGHDT and CDR2 YYEEEE. The length of the CDR3 is 12 residues. Material: peripheral blood. The V gene is TRBV5-6, the J gene TRBJ1-1, with D perhaps TRBD1 (5 bases). The TCR was taken from an adult man with Graves' ophthalmopathy. The CDR3 region has the DNA TGTGCCAGCATAAGGGGGAACACTGAAGCTTTCTTT. Translating it yields CASIRGNTEAFF.